Each of the 8 T cell receptor beta chains below was sequenced from the same sample in a study of molecular identifiers for immune sequencing clone quantification. TCRdb processed the PCR reads anew with MiXCR; each CDR3 protein has one entry. The data hold 85,000 to 90,000 distinct CDR3 sequences, with roughly 19% observed a single time. Sequenced sample: naive CD8+ T cells from blood, with Jurkat cell RNA spiked in. The subset here: FACS-sorted CD8+CD4-CCR7+CD45RA+ naive T cells. The receptor source for this set is a human donor in good health. Some libraries in this study had Jurkat cell RNA spiked in.

This clonotype was recorded at least ten times. The J gene is TRBJ1-4, the V gene TRBV6-2 or TRBV6-3; TRBD1 agrees at 8 bases. Trimming cost V 5 bases and J 2 bases; bases outside gene matches: 10. CDR3 length: 17 amino acids. Germline assignment: CDR1 MNHEY and CDR2 SVGEGT. DNA for the CDR3: TGTGCCAGCAGTACCCGGACAGGGATGCGTACTAATGAAAAACTGTTTTTT. Its protein product is CASSTRTGMRTNEKLFF.

This clonotype has ten or more counts. This chain links TRBV28 with TRBJ1-5, with a weak D call TRBD1 (6 bases). V lost 5 bases to trimming and J lost 1 base, with 9 bases between them. The CDR3 is 14 amino acids. Germline values: CDR1 MDHEN, CDR2 SYDVKM. In DNA form, the CDR3 reads TGTGCCAGCAGTGGGGGGGGCAGCAATCAGCCCCAGCATTTT. Protein sequence: CASSGGGSNQPQHF.

The rearrangement joins TRBV5-4 to TRBJ2-6; no definite D call. Per germline, CDR1 SGHNT and CDR2 YYREEE (reference sequence). The CDR3 contains 16 residues. With 4 bases removed from V and 0 bases from J, the gap between germline ends came to 11 bases. The CDR3 bases are TGTGCCAGCAGCAAAGCCCGGAGCTCTGGGGCCAACGTCCTGACTTTC. This codes for CASSKARSSGANVLTF.

The table lists this clonotype with a few counts. A much larger clonotype is one base distant, so this may be a read error. This sequence joins TRBV7-6 and TRBJ2-1, with TRBD2 identical over 8 bases. This CDR3 is built from 15 residues. Germline loops: CDR1 SGHVS, CDR2 FNYEAQ. The V segment lost 4 bases and the J segment 7 bases; nucleotides outside the gene matches: 9. CDR3 sequence reads: CASSSAGAPLNEQFF. DNA for the CDR3: TGTGCCAGCAGCTCAGCGGGGGCCCCGTTGAATGAGCAGTTCTTC. Complete variable domain (other parts from reference TRBV7-6 and TRBJ2-1): GAGVSQSPRYKVTKRGQDVALRCDPISGHVSLYWYRQALGQGPEFLTYFNYEAQQDKSGLPNDRFSAERPEGSISTLTIQRTEQRDSAMYRCASSSAGAPLNEQFFGPGTRLTVL.

This clonotype came up many times. This rearrangement joins TRBV4-3 to TRBJ2-3; D is uncertain. This CDR3 has 14 residues. Between the trimmed V and J ends, which lost 0 bases and 2 bases, there was a span of 6 bases. Germline V gene lookup returns CDR1 LGHNA and CDR2 YSLEER. The CDR3 protein is CASSQDLSTDTQYF. In DNA, the CDR3 is TGCGCCAGCAGCCAAGACCTATCCACAGATACGCAGTATTTT.

With respect to this clonotype: Possible read error: a much larger clone is one base away. Without the conserved terminal phenylalanine or tryptophan, this CDR3 likely stems from a read error. The chain employs TRBV7-9 and TRBJ1-3, with no clear D. This CDR3 is built from 12 residues. Germline V lookup: CDR1 SEHNR, CDR2 FQNEAQ (reference sequence). Trimming pared 5 bases from V and 5 bases from J, leaving 7 bases between. The CDR3 DNA sequence: TGTGCCAGCAGCCAGGACCGAAACACCATATATCTT. Protein: CASSQDRNTIYL.

This clonotype has ten or more counts. The chain links TRBV2 to TRBJ2-7, with D maybe TRBD2 (5 bases). The CDR3 has 14 amino acids. The germline CDR1 and CDR2 sequences are SNHLY and FYNNEI. Between the trimmed V and J ends, which lost 1 base and 3 bases, there was a span of 10 bases. CDR3 amino acids: CASSEVMGDYEQYF. DNA for the CDR3: TGTGCCAGCAGTGAAGTGATGGGAGACTACGAGCAGTACTTC.

This clonotype was observed at least ten times. The gene calls are TRBV14 and TRBJ2-1; D unclear. Germline assignment: CDR1 SGHDN and CDR2 FVKESK. The CDR3 extends over 14 amino acids. V was pared by 1 base and J by 8 bases, with 12 bases between. The DNA of the CDR3 is TGTGCCAGCAGCCAAGGCGGCTCCGCGGATGAGCAGTTCTTC. Its translation is CASSQGGSADEQFF.